These T cell receptor beta chains were read from a single sample in a study of PD-1 blockade in classical Hodgkin lymphoma. Measured with immunoSEQ multiplex PCR; TCRdb has only the in-frame clones, and not every one. The sample carries some 28,000 clones, around 79% recorded once. Sequencing used peripheral blood mononuclear cells (PBMCs), obtained before the fourth cycle of nivolumab. These receptors all stem from a human donor with classical Hodgkin lymphoma. Both conserved end residues are part of each CDR3. D genes are given only for firm matches. For some rows the clone size is stated as once, few or many, or as a class when expanded; others skip it.

v_call	clone_size	j_call	d_call	cdr3_aa	cdr3_nt
TRBV28	-	TRBJ1-6	-	CASSPPHDPTQPLHF	TGTGCCAGCAGTCCCCCCCACGATCCCACACAGCCCCTCCACTTT
TRBV6-5	-	TRBJ2-7	TRBD1	CASTRGREQYF	TGTGCCAGCACTAGGGGGCGGGAGCAGTACTTC
TRBV5-4	-	TRBJ2-3	TRBD2	CASSKPSGGVDTQYF	TGTGCCAGCAGCAAGCCTAGCGGGGGGGTAGATACGCAGTATTTT
TRBV23-1	-	TRBJ2-4	TRBD1	CASSQPGQGKNLAKNIQYF	TGCGCCAGCAGTCAGCCCGGACAGGGAAAAAATTTAGCCAAAAACATTCAGTACTTC
TRBV10-1	few	TRBJ2-7	-	CASSESRSRGGEQYF	TGCGCCAGCAGTGAGTCGAGGTCGAGGGGCGGAGAGCAGTACTTC
TRBV2	-	TRBJ2-5	-	CASSEVLASWETQYF	TGTGCCAGCAGTGAAGTTTTAGCCAGCTGGGAGACCCAGTACTTC
TRBV11-2	-	TRBJ2-7	-	CASSPMGGFSEQYF	TGTGCCAGCAGCCCCATGGGGGGCTTTAGCGAGCAGTACTTC
TRBV11-2	-	TRBJ2-7	-	CASSRRDEQYF	TGTGCCAGCAGCAGGAGGGACGAGCAGTACTTC
TRBV6-1	-	TRBJ2-1	-	CASSVRGSSYNEQFF	TGTGCCAGCAGTGTAAGGGGGAGCTCCTACAATGAGCAGTTCTTC
TRBV7-2	-	TRBJ2-2	TRBD2	CASSLERGGRNGELFF	TGTGCCAGCAGCTTAGAGCGGGGGGGCCGGAACGGGGAGCTGTTTTTT
TRBV5-6	-	TRBJ1-3	-	CASSPGPGNTIYF	TGTGCCAGCAGCCCGGGGCCGGGAAACACCATATATTTT
TRBV4-2	-	TRBJ1-1	-	CASSQETDKNTEAFF	TGTGCCAGCAGCCAAGAGACGGACAAGAACACTGAAGCTTTCTTT
TRBV5-1	-	TRBJ1-1	TRBD1	CASRKGQNLNTEAFF	TGCGCCAGCAGAAAGGGACAGAACTTGAACACTGAAGCTTTCTTT
TRBV10-3	-	TRBJ2-3	TRBD2	CATHERGGPDTQYF	TGTGCCACCCACGAGCGGGGGGGCCCAGATACGCAGTATTTT
TRBV5-4	-	TRBJ1-2	-	CASSPGGSSSISNYGYTF	TGTGCCAGCAGCCCCGGGGGCAGTTCCTCCATTTCTAACTATGGCTACACCTTC
TRBV12-2	-	TRBJ2-4	-	CASRLATGHIQYF	TGTGCAAGTCGCTTAGCGACGGGGCACATTCAGTACTTC